This T cell receptor beta chain was sequenced in a study of T cells in Graves' hyperthyroidism and ophthalmopathy. Whole-study findings and limits: Among clonotypes expanded in thyroid above 0.001, most were also found in blood. A 13 V-J model separated ophthalmopathy from stable hyperthyroidism.

Germline V CDR1 and CDR2: SGHTA, FQGNSA. The CDR3 has 15 amino acids. Trimming took 7 bases from V and 0 from J, leaving 15 bases between them. This clonotype has a count of ten or more. Its antigen is not known. The investigators amplified TCR beta CDR3 regions from RNA transcripts. TCR CDR3 regions were first amplified by RT-PCR with HTBI primers. TCRdb re-derived calls from the multiplex PCR reads in MiXCR, one entry per CDR3 protein. The data show under 750,000 distinct CDR3 sequences, 18% seen once. In making diagnoses, clinical symptoms, serum thyroxine and TRAb, thyroid ultrasound and orbital computed tomography were all used. The PBMCs were sourced from fresh peripheral blood (about 10 ml).

The sample taken for sequencing was blood. The receptor comes from a woman aged 45-65 years with Graves' hyperthyroidism that later progressed to Graves' ophthalmopathy. V usage is TRBV7-2 and J usage is TRBJ1-1; D gene uncertain. The CDR3 DNA reads TGTGCCAGCACCCCCGGAGGATCGATGAACACTGAAGCTTTCTTT. Amino acids: CASTPGGSMNTEAFF.